This T cell receptor beta chain was recovered during a study of identical twins. Whole-study results and caveats: With beta out-of-frame sequences, excess sharing by twins was weaker.

Via MiXCR, TCRdb re-called the 5' RACE reads, giving one row per CDR3 protein. Among some 320,000 distinct CDR3 sequences listed, more than 9% were seen once. This clonotype was counted between two and nine times. What it binds is not known. These data also formed part of another study, on yellow fever vaccine responses in identical twins.

This TCR came from a woman aged 18-29 years in good health. Sequencing was carried out using CD8+ T cells sorted from blood.

The DNA of the CDR3 is TGTGCCAGCAGTTCCACCCCCGGCCGAACCGACAATGAGCAGTTCTTC. Amino acid sequence: CASSSTPGRTDNEQFF. The chain is built from TRBV27 and TRBJ2-1; D ambiguous. Germline CDR1 is MNHEY and CDR2 is SMNVEV (reference sequence). The CDR3 totals 16 residues. V dropped 4 bases and J dropped 5 bases, with 18 bases sitting between them.